This T cell receptor (beta chain) was profiled in a study of blood T cell repertoires in COVID-19. Background on the study: PBMCs, B-cell-depleted T cells, or T cells provided the cDNA or gDNA that made up the material.

V lost 4 bases, J lost 4 bases, and 5 bases stayed unmatched. The CDR3 consists of 14 residues. CDR1 is SNHLY, CDR2 FYNNEI, per germline. Clones were read by immunoSEQ multiplex PCR, and TCRdb kept only the in-frame ones, dropping some. The sample holds roughly 250,000 clones, over 80% seen once. Participant age was about 18 to 89 years, and participants resided in approximately 24 US areas. Cohort assignment relied on participant-reported clinical history. Contact with a PCR-confirmed or clinician-diagnosed COVID-19 case occurred within 2 weeks of entry. The chain links TRBV2 to TRBJ2-7, with 9 bases lining up with TRBD1. This receptor was taken from a woman aged 40 to 50 who had been exposed to COVID-19. The sequencing sample was made of PBMCs or T cells enriched from blood (not recorded which). The CDR3 DNA reads TGTGCCAGCAGTGCAGTGGGACAGGGATACGAGCAGTACTTC. Its protein is CASSAVGQGYEQYF.